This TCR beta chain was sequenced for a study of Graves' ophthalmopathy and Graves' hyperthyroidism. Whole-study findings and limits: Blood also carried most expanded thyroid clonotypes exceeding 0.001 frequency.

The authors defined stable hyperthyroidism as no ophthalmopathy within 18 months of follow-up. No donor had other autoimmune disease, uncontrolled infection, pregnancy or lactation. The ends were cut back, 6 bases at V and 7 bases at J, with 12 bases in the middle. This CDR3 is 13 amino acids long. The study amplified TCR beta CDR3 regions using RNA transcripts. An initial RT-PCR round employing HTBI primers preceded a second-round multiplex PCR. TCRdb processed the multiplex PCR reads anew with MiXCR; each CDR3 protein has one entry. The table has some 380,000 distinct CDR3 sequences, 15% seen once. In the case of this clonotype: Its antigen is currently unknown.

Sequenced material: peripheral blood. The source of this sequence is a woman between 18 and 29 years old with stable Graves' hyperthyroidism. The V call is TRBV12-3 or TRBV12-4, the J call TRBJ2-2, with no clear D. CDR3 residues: CASSLLMVGELFF. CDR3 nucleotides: TGTGCCAGCAGCCTCCTGATGGTCGGGGAGCTGTTTTTT.